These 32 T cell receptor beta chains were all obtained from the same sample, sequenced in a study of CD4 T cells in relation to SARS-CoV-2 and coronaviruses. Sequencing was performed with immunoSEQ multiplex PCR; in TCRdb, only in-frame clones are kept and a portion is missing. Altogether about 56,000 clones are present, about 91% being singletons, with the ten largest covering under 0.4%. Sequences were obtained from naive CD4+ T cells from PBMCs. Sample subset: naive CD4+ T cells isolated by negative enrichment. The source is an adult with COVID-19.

The chain's CDR3 is CASSQPMTSGKDNEQFF. Here the CDR3 DNA reads TGTGCCAGCAGCCAACCGATGACTAGCGGGAAGGACAATGAGCAGTTCTTC. This rearrangement joins TRBV16 to TRBJ2-1; TRBD2 aligns across 11 bases. V shed 2 bases and J 5 bases; nucleotides not matched to a gene: 8. The germline gives CDR1 KGHSY, CDR2 FQNENV. There are 17 residues in the CDR3.

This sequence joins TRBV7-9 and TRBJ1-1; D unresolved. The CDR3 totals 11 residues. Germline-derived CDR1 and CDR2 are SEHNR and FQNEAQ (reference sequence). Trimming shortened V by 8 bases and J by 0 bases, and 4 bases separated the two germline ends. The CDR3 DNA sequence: TGTGCCAGCTCGGTGAACACTGAAGCTTTCTTT. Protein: CASSVNTEAFF. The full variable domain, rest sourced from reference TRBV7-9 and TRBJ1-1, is DTGVSQNPRHKITKRGQNVTFRCDPISEHNRLYWYRQTLGQGPEFLTYFQNEAQLEKSRLLSDRFSAERPKGSFSTLEIQRTEQGDSAMYLCASSVNTEAFFGQGTRLTVV.

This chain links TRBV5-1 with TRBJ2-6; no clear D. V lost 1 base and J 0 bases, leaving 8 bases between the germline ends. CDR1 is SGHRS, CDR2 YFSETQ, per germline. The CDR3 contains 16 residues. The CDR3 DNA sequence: TGCGCCAGCAGCTTGCTAGTTAACTCTGGGGCCAACGTCCTGACTTTC. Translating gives CASSLLVNSGANVLTF.

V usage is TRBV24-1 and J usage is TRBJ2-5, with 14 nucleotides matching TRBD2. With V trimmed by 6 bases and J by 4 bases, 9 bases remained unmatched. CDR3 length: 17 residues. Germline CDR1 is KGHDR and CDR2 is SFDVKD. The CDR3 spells CATSLGLAGGHRETQYF. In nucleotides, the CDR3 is TGTGCCACCAGTCTCGGACTAGCGGGAGGTCATCGAGAGACCCAGTACTTC.

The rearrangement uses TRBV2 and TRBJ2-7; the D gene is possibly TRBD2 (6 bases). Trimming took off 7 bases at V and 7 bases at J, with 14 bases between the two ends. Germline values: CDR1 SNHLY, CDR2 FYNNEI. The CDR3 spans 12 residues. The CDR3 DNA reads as TGTGCCAGCACCCAACTGACTAGTGAGCAGTACTTC. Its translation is CASTQLTSEQYF.

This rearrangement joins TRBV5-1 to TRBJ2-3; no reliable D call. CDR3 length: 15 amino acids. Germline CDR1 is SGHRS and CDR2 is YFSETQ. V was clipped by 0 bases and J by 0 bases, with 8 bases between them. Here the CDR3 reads CASSLERSSTDTQYF. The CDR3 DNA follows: TGCGCCAGCAGCTTGGAACGGTCTAGCACAGATACGCAGTATTTT.

The CDR3 reads CASSQTGAHEQYF. DNA of the CDR3: TGTGCCAGCAGCCAGACAGGGGCTCACGAGCAGTACTTC. The rearrangement joins TRBV3-1 (or the pseudogene TRBV3-2) to TRBJ2-7; 8 bases are shared with TRBD1. Germline assignment: CDR1 LGHDT and CDR2 YNNKEL (reference sequence). This CDR3 region has 13 residues. Germline trimming cut 3 bases from V and 5 bases from J; bases unmatched to any gene: 3.

The CDR3 bases are TGTGCCAGCTCACCACCTAGCGGCCAAGAGACCCAGTACTTC. It is translated as CASSPPSGQETQYF. The V call is TRBV18, the J call TRBJ2-5, with D tentatively TRBD2 (6 bases). Looked up from germline, CDR1 is KGHSH and CDR2 is LQKENI. This CDR3 region has 14 residues. With 0 bases removed from V and 1 base from J, the gap between germline ends came to 6 bases.

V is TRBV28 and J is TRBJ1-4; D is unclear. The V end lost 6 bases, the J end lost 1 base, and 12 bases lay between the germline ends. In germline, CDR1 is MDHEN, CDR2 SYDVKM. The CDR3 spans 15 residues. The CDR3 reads CASRPGTGTNEKLFF. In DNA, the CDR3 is TGTGCCAGCAGACCAGGCACGGGAACTAATGAAAAACTGTTTTTT.

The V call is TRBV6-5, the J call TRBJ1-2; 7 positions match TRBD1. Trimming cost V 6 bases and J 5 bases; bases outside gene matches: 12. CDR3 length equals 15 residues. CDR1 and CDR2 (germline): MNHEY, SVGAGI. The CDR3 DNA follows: TGTGCCAGCAGAAGAGGGACAGAAATCTTGTATGGCTACACCTTC. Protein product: CASRRGTEILYGYTF.

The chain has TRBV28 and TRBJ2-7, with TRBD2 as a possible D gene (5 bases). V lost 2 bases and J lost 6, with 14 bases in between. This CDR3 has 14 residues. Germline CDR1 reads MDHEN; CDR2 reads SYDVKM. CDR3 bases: TGTGCCAGCAGTTTAATAGGACTTTCGGGCGAGCAGTACTTC. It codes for CASSLIGLSGEQYF.

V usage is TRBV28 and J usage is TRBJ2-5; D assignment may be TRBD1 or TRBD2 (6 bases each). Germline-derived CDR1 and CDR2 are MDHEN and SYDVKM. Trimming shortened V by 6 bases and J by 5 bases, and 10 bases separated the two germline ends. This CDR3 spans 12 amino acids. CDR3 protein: CASRGGWETQYF. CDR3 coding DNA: TGTGCCAGCAGGGGGGGCTGGGAGACCCAGTACTTC.

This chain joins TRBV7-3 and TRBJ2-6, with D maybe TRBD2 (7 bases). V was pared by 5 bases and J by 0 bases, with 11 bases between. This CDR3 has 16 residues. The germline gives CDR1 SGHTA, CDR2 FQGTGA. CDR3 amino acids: CASSLGGGSGANVLTF. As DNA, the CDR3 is TGTGCCAGCAGCCTAGGGGGGGGCTCTGGGGCCAACGTCCTGACTTTC.

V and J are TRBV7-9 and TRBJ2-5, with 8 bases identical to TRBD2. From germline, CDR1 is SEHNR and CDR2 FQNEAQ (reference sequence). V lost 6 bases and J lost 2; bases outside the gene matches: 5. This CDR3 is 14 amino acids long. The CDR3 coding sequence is TGTGCCAGCAGGAAGAGCGGGAGTCAAGAGACCCAGTACTTC. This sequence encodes CASRKSGSQETQYF.

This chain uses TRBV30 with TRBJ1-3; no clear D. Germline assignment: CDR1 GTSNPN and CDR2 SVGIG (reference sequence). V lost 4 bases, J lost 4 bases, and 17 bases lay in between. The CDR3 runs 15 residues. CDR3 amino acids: CAWTLPAVRGNTIYF. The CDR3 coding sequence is TGTGCCTGGACCCTTCCGGCAGTACGCGGAAACACCATATATTTT.

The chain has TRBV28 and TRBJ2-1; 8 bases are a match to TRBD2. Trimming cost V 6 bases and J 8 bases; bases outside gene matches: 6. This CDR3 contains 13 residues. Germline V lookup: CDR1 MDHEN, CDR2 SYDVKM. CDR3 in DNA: TGTGCCAGCAGGGAGACAGCGGGGGATGAGCAGTTCTTC. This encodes CASRETAGDEQFF.

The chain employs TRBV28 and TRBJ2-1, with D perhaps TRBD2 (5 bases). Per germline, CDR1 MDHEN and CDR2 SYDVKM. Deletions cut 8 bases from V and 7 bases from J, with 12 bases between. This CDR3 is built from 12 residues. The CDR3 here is CASGPAGNEQFF. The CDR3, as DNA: TGTGCCAGCGGGCCGGCGGGTAATGAGCAGTTCTTC.

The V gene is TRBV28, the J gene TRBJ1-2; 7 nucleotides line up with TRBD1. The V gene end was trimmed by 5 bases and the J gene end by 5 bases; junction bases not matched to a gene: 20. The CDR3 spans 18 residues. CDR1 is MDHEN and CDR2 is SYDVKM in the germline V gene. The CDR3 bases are TGTGCCAGCAGTGCGCCACAATCTGCCCGGGACAGCCGATATGGCTACACCTTC. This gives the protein CASSAPQSARDSRYGYTF.

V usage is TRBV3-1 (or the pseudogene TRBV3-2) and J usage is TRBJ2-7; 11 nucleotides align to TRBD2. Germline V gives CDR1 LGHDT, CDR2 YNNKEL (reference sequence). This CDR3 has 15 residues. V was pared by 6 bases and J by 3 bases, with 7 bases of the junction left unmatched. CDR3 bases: TGTGCCAGCAGGGAGACTAGCGGGGATTTCTACGAGCAGTACTTC. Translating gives CASRETSGDFYEQYF.

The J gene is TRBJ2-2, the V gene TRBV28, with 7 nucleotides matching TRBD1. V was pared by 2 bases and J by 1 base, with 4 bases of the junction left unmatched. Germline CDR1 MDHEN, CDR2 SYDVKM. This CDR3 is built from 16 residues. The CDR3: CASSLKGALNTGELFF. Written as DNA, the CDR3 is TGTGCCAGCAGTTTAAAGGGGGCCCTGAACACCGGGGAGCTGTTTTTT.

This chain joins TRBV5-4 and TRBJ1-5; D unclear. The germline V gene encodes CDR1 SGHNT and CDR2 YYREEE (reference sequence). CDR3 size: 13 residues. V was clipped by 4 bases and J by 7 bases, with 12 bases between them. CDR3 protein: CASSQSGGQPQHF. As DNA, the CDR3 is TGTGCCAGCAGCCAGTCGGGTGGCCAGCCCCAGCATTTT.

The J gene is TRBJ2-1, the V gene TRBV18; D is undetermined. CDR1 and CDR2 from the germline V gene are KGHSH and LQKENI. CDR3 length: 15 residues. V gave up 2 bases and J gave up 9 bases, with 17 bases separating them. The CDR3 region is CASSPTKSHNSEQFF. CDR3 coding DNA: TGTGCCAGCTCACCAACTAAGTCCCACAATAGTGAGCAGTTCTTC.

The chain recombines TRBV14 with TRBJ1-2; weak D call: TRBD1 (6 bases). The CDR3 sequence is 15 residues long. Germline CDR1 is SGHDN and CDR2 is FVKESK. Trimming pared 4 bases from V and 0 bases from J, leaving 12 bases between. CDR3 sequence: CASSPRGQPNYGYTF. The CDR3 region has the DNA TGTGCCAGCAGCCCGAGGGGACAACCTAACTATGGCTACACCTTC. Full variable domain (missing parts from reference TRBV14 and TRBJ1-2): EAGVTQFPSHSVIEKGQTVTLRCDPISGHDNLYWYRRVMGKEIKFLLHFVKESKQDESGMPNNRFLAERTGGTYSTLKVQPAELEDSGVYFCASSPRGQPNYGYTFGSGTRLTVV.

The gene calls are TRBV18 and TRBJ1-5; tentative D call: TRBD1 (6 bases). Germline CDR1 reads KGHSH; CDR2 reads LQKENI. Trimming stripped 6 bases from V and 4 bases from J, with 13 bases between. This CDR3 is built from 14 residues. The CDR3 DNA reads TGTGCCAGCTCGGGGACACCTGGGAATCAGCCCCAGCATTTT. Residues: CASSGTPGNQPQHF.

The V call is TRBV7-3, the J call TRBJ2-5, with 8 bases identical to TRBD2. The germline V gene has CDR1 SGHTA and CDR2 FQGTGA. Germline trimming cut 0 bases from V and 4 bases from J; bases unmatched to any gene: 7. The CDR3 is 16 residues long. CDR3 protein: CASSLTGVAGLETQYF. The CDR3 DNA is TGTGCCAGCAGCTTAACGGGAGTAGCGGGACTAGAGACCCAGTACTTC.

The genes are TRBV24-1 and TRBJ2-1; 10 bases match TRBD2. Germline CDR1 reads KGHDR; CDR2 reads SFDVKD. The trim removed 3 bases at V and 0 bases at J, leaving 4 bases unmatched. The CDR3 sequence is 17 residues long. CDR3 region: CATSDHGTSDSYNEQFF. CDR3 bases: TGTGCCACCAGTGATCACGGGACTAGCGACTCCTACAATGAGCAGTTCTTC.

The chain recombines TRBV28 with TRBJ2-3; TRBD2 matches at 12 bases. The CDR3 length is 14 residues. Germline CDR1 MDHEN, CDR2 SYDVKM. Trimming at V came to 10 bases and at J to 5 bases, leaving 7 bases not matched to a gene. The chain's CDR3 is CATRTSGIVDTQYF. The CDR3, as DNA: TGTGCCACGCGGACTAGCGGGATTGTAGATACGCAGTATTTT.

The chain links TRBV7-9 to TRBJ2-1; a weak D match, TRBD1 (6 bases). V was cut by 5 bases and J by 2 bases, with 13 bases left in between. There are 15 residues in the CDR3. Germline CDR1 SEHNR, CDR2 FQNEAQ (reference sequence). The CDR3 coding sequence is TGTGCCAGCAGCATGACAGGTTTCACCTACAATGAGCAGTTCTTC. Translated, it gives CASSMTGFTYNEQFF.

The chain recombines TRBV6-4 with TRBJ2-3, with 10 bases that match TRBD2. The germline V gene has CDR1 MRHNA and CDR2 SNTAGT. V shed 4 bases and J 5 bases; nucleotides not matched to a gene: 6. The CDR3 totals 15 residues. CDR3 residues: CASSVSAGGRDTQYF. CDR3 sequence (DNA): TGTGCCAGCAGTGTATCAGCGGGAGGGCGAGATACGCAGTATTTT.

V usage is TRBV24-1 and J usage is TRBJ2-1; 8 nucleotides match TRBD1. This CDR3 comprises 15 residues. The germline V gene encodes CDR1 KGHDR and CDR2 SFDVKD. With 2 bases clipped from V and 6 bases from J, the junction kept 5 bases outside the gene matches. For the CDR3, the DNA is TGTGCCACCAGTGATTCAGGGGGCGGTCGCAATGAGCAGTTCTTC. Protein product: CATSDSGGGRNEQFF.

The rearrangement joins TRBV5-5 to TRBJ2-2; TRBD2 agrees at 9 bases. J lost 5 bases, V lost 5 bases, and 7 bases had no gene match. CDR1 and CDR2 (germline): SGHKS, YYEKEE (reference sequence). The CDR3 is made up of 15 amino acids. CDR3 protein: CASRPSGTGTGELFF. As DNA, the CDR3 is TGTGCCAGCAGACCTAGCGGGACGGGGACCGGGGAGCTGTTTTTT. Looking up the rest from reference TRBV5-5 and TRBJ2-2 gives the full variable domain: DAGVTQSPTHLIKTRGQQVTLRCSPISGHKSVSWYQQVLGQGPQFIFQYYEKEERGRGNFPDRFSARQFPNYSSELNVNALLLGDSALYLCASRPSGTGTGELFFGEGSRLTVL.

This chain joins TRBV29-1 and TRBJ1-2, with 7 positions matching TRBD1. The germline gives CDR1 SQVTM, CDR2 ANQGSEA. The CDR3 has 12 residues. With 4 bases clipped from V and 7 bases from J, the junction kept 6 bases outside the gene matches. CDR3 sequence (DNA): TGCAGCGTTGCAGGGGGAAGAGTTGGCTACACCTTC. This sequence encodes CSVAGGRVGYTF. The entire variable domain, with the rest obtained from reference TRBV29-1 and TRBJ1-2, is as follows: SAVISQKPSRDICQRGTSLTIQCQVDSQVTMMFWYRQQPGQSLTLIATANQGSEATYESGFVIDKFPISRPNLTFSTLTVSNMSPEDSSIYLCSVAGGRVGYTFGSGTRLTVV.